The present T cell receptor beta chain was sequenced within a study of CD8+CD57+ T cells in acquired aplastic anemia. In the study overall: An average of about 3.2 ug of DNA was obtained from sorted CD4+ and CD8+ cells. Study-wide points: Patients were compared with controls for CD8+ Simpson's diversity, and no significant difference emerged.

Concerning this clonotype itself: What it binds is not known.

The germline V and J ends were trimmed by 5 bases and 6 bases, with 18 bases remaining between them. Germline loops: CDR1 ENHRY, CDR2 SYGVKD. This CDR3 is built from 15 residues. The study profiled TCR beta VDJ and CDR3 using genomic DNA as template. TCRdb re-called the reads with MiXCR, one entry per CDR3 protein. Here the sample spans roughly 160,000 distinct CDR3 sequences, about 45% being singletons. Sequencing was done on patients that had shown CD8+CD57+ cell expansion by flow cytometry. Blood came from patients not yet given any therapy. What was sequenced was sorted CD4+, CD8+, or CD8+CD57+ T cells (not recorded which) from PBMCs. This clonotype was sampled from a human donor with aplastic anemia. The genes are TRBV10-3 and TRBJ2-3; perhaps TRBD2 as D (7 bases). CDR3 protein: CAISMGGARADTQYF. The CDR3 DNA reads as TGTGCCATCAGTATGGGGGGGGCGCGGGCGGATACGCAGTATTTT.